This T cell receptor beta chain was retrieved from a study of beta chain features in type 1 diabetes. Study findings and constraints: Researchers caution that PCR might favor shorter templates, equally among patients and controls.

Points on this clone: The antigen remains unidentified. The same CDR3 can be traced to other DNA sequences in this sample.

The V gene end was trimmed by 1 base and the J gene end by 2 bases; junction bases not matched to a gene: 3. This CDR3 is built from 15 residues. Germline CDR1 and CDR2: SGHTA and FQGNSA. Stem cell-like memory, regulatory, central memory and naive CD4+ cells were sorted via CD45RO/CCR7/CD25/CD127/CD95/CD27. TCRB transcripts that were expressed got sequenced, as all of the isolated RNA had been reverse transcribed. Generated by immunoSEQ multiplex PCR, the TCRdb table keeps only in-frame clones and is missing some. The table lists approximately 140,000 clones, 40% to 55% of them singletons. J is TRBJ2-7 and V is TRBV7-2, with 9 nucleotides matching TRBD2. The specimen was Tregs from blood. This receptor was obtained from a man between 18 and 35 years old in good health. The CDR3 is CASSLGLAGTYEQYF. In DNA, the CDR3 is TGTGCCAGCAGCTTAGGGCTAGCGGGAACCTACGAGCAGTACTTC.